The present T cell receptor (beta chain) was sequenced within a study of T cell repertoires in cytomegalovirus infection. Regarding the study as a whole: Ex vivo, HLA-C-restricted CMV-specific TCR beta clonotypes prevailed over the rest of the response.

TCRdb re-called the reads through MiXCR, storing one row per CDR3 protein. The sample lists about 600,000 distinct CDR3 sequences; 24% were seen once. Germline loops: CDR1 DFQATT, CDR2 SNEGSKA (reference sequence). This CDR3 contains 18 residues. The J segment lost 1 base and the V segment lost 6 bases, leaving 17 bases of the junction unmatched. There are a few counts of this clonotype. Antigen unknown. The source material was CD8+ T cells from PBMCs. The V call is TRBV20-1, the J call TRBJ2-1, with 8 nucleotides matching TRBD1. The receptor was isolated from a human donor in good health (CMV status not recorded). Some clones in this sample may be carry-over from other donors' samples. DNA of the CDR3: TGCAGTGCCCCAGATGACGGACAGGGCCGACTTTCCTACAATGAGCAGTTCTTC. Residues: CSAPDDGQGRLSYNEQFF.